This T cell receptor beta chain was captured in a study of T-cell memory formation after mild COVID-19. Study-level points and caveats: Later expanders leaned toward CD4+, whereas clones contracting from day 15 to 85 were balanced CD4/CD8.

V trimming: 6 bases; J trimming: 6 bases; junction bases outside the gene matches: 9. CDR3 length: 15 residues. Germline-derived CDR1 and CDR2 are MNHEY and SVGAGI. About this clonotype: Its antigen is not identified.

TCRdb re-called the 5' RACE reads with MiXCR, one entry per CDR3 protein. The table has about 470,000 distinct CDR3 sequences, about 23% seen once. The sequenced sample was PBMCs or a T cell subset sorted from them (not recorded which). The clonotype was recovered from an adult woman who had mild COVID-19 (a few samples of this study predate the infection). Cell type and time point are not known. The chain has TRBV6-5 and TRBJ1-2; TRBD1 aligns across 11 bases. CDR3 DNA sequence: TGTGCCAGCAGGGCCCTGGACAGGGGGCGAGATGGCTACACCTTC. Translation gives CASRALDRGRDGYTF.